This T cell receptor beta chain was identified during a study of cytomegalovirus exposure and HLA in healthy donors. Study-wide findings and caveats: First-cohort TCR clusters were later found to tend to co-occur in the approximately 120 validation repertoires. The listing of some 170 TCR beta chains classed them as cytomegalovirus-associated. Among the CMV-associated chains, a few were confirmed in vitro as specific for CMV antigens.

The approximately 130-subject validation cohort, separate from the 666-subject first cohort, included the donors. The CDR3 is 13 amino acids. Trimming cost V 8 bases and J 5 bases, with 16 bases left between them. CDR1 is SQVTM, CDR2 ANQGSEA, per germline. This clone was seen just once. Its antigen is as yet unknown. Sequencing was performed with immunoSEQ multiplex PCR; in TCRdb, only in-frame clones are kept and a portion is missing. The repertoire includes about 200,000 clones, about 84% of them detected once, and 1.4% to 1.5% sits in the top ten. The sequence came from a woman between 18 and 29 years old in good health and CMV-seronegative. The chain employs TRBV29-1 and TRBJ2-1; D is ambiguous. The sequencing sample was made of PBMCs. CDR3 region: CSTRSPRNNEQFF. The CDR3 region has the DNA TGCAGCACCCGGAGTCCGAGGAACAATGAGCAGTTCTTC.